Detailed here is one T cell receptor beta chain. Its antigen remains unidentified. Measured with immunoSEQ multiplex PCR; TCRdb has only the in-frame clones, and not every one. The sample yields fewer than 100,000 clones, roughly 87% seen once. The sample comes from a study of T cell responses to AZD1222 COVID-19 vaccine. Whole-study findings and limits: Spike-specific TCRs gained breadth and depth after people received two AZD1222 doses. Clonal diversity was possibly underestimated, and the donors were mostly white British, with more females. CD4 TCRs associated with vaccination spanned spike, dominating at 160-218 and 743-854. Unmutated variant regions reportedly attract nearly half of all spike-specific TCRs.

Germline V lookup: CDR1 KGHSH, CDR2 LQKENI. Trimming stripped 2 bases from V and 5 bases from J, with 15 bases between. This CDR3 contains 15 residues. This specimen was peripheral blood, taken 28 days after the second AZD1222 dose. The TCR comes from an adult who received the AZD1222 COVID-19 vaccine. The chain employs TRBV18 and TRBJ1-2, with D possibly matching TRBD1 (5 bases). The CDR3 loop is CASSPDGQGRYGYTF. The CDR3, as DNA: TGTGCCAGCTCACCAGACGGGCAGGGTCGGTATGGCTACACCTTC.